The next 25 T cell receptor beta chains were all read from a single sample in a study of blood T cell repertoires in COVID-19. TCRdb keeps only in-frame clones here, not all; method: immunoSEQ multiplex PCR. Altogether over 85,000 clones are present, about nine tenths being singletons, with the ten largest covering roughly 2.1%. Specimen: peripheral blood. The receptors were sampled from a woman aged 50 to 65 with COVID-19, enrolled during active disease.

The CDR3 here is CASSQWGGRGAEAFF. CDR3 nucleotides: TGTGCCAGCAGCCAATGGGGTGGCAGGGGTGCTGAAGCTTTCTTT. V and J are TRBV3-1 (or the pseudogene TRBV3-2) and TRBJ1-1; D may be TRBD1 (6 bases). Trimming took 2 bases from V and 6 from J, leaving 16 bases between them. Per germline, CDR1 LGHDT and CDR2 YNNKEL (reference sequence). This CDR3 is 15 amino acids long.

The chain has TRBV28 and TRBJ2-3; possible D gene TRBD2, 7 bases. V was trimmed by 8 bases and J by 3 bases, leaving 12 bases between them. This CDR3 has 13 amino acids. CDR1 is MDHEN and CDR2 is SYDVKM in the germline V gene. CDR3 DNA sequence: TGTGCCAGCGGAGGGGGGGAGACAGATACGCAGTATTTT. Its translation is CASGGGETDTQYF.

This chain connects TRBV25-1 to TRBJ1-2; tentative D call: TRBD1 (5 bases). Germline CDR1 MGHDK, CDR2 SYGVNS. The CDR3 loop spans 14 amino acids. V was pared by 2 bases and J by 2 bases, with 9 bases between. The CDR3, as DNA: TGTGCCAGCAGTGAACACGGACAAAACTATGGCTACACCTTC. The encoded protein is CASSEHGQNYGYTF.

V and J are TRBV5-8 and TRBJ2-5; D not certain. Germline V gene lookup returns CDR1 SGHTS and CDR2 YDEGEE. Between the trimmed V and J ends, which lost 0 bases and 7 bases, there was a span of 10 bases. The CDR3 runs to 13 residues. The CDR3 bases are TGTGCCAGCAGCTTGGTTCCCCATAGGACCCAGTACTTC. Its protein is CASSLVPHRTQYF. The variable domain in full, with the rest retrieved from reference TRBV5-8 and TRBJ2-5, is EAGVTQSPTHLIKTRGQQATLRCSPISGHTSVYWYQQALGLGLQFLLWYDEGEERNRGNFPPRFSGRQFPNYSSELNVNALELEDSALYLCASSLVPHRTQYFGPGTRLLVL.

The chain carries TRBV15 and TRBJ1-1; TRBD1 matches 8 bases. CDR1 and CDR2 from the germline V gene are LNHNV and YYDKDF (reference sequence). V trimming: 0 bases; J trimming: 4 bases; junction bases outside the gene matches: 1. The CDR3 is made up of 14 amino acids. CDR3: CATSRDRGPTEAFF. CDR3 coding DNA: TGTGCCACCAGCAGAGACAGGGGGCCCACTGAAGCTTTCTTT.

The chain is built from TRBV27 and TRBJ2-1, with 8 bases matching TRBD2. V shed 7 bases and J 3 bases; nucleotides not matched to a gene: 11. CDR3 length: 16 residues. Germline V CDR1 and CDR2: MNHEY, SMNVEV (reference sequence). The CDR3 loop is CASTPLTSGLYNEQFF. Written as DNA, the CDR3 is TGTGCCAGCACCCCCCTCACTAGCGGACTCTACAATGAGCAGTTCTTC.

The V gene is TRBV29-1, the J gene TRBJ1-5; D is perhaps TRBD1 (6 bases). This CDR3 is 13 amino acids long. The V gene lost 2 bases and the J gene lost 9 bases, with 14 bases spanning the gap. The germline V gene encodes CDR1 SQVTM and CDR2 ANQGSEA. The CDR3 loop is CSVEMGQGLPQHF. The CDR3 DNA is TGCAGCGTTGAAATGGGGCAGGGGCTGCCCCAGCATTTT.

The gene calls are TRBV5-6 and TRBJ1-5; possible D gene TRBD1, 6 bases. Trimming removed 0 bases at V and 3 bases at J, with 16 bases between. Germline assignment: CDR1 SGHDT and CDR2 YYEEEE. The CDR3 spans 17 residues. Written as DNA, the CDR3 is TGTGCCAGCAGCTTGGCCTATTGGGGGCAGGCCAATCAGCCCCAGCATTTT. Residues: CASSLAYWGQANQPQHF.

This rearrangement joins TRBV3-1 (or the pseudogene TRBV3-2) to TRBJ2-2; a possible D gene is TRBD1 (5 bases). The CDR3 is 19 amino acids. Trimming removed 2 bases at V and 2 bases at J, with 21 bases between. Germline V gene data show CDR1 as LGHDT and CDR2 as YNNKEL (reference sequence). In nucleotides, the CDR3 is TGTGCCAGCAGCCAAAGGGCATCCGAGACAGCCTCAAACACCGGGGAGCTGTTTTTT. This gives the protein CASSQRASETASNTGELFF.

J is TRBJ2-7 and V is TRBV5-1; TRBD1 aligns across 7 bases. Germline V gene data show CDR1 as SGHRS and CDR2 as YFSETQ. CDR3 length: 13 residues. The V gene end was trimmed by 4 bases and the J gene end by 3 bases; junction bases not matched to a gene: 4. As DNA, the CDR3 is TGCGCCAGCAGCCCGACAGGGAACTACGAGCAGTACTTC. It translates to CASSPTGNYEQYF.

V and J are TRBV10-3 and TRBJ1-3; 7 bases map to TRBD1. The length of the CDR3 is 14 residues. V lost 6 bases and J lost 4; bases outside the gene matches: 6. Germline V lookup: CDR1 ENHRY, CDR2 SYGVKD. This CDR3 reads CAISATGSGNTIYF. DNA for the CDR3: TGTGCCATCAGCGCGACAGGGTCCGGAAACACCATATATTTT.

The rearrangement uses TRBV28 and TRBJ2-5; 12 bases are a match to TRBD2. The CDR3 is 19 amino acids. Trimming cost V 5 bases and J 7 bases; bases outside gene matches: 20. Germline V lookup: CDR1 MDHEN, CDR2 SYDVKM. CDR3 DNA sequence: TGTGCCAGCAGTATCCCTGTCCGGACTAGCGGGGCCTTTCATGGGACCCAGTACTTC. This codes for CASSIPVRTSGAFHGTQYF.

The CDR3 sequence is CASSQRETGTGRRNEQFF. The DNA of the CDR3 is TGTGCCAGCAGCCAAAGAGAAACCGGGACAGGGCGGAGGAATGAGCAGTTCTTC. The chain joins TRBV14 to TRBJ2-1, with 9 bases aligning to TRBD1. V lost 2 bases to trimming and J lost 7 bases; unmatched junction nucleotides: 15. Per germline, CDR1 SGHDN and CDR2 FVKESK. CDR3 length equals 18 residues.

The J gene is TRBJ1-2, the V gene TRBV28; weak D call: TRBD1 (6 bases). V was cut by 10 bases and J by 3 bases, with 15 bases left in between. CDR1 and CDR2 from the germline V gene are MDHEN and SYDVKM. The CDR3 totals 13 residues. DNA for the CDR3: TGTGCCACCGGGGGGCTAGACGACTATGGCTACACCTTC. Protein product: CATGGLDDYGYTF.

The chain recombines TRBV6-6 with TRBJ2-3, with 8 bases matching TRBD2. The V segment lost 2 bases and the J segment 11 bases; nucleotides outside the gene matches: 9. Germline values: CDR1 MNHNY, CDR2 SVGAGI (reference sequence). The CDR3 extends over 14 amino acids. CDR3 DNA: TGTGCCAGCAGTTACGCCCTAGCGGGTGCTGGGCAGTATTTT. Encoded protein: CASSYALAGAGQYF.

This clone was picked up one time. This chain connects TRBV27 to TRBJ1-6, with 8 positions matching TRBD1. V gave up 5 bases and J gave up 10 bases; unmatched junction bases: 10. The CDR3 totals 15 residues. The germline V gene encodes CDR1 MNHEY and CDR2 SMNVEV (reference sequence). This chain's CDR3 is CASSPRTGLGSPLHF. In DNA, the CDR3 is TGTGCCAGCAGTCCCCGGACAGGGTTGGGGTCACCCCTCCACTTT.

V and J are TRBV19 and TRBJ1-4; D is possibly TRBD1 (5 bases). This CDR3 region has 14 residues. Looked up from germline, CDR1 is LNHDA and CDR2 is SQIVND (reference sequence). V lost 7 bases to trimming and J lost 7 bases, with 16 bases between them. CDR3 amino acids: CASTPTGGGEKLFF. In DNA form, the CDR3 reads TGTGCCAGTACCCCGACCGGGGGTGGTGAAAAACTGTTTTTT.

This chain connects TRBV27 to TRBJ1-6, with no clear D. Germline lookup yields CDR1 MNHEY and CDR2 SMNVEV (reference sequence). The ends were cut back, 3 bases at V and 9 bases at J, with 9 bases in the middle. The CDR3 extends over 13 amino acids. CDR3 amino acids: CASSLTPISPLHF. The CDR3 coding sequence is TGTGCCAGCAGTTTGACACCTATTTCACCCCTCCACTTT.

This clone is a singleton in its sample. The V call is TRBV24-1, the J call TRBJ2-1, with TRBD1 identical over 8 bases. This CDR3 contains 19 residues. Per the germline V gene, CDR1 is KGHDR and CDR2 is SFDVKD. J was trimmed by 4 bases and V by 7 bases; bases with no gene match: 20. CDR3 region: CATSQGRARGLSTYNEQFF. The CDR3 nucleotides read TGTGCCACCAGCCAGGGGCGGGCCAGGGGGCTATCGACGTACAATGAGCAGTTCTTC.

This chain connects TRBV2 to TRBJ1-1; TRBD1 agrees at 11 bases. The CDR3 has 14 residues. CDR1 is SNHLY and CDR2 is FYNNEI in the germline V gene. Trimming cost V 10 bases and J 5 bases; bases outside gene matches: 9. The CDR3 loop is CATGQGAWSTEAFF. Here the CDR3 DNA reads TGTGCCACTGGACAGGGGGCATGGAGTACTGAAGCTTTCTTT.

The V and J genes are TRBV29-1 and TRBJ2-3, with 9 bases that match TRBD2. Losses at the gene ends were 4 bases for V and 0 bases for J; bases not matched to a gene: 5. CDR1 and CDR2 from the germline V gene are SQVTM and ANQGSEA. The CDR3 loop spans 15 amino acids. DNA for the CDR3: TGCAGCGTTGGTATAGCGGGGGCTAGCACAGATACGCAGTATTTT. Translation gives CSVGIAGASTDTQYF.

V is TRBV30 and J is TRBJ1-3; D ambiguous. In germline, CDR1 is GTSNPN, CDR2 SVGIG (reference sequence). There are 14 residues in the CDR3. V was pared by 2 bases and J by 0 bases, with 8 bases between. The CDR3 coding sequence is TGTGCCTGGAGTCCCGGTGTCTCTGGAAACACCATATATTTT. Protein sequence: CAWSPGVSGNTIYF.

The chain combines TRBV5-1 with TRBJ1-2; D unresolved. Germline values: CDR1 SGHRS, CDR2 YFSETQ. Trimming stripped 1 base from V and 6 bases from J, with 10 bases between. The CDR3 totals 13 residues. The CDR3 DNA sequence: TGCGCCAGCAGCTTGAGGACTTCTAATGGCTACACCTTC. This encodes CASSLRTSNGYTF.

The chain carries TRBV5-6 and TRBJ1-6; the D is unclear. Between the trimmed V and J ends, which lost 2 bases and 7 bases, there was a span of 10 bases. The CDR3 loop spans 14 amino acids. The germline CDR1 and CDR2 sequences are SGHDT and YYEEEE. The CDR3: CASSFRGGNSPLHF. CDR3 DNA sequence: TGTGCCAGCAGCTTTCGGGGAGGCAATTCACCCCTCCACTTT.

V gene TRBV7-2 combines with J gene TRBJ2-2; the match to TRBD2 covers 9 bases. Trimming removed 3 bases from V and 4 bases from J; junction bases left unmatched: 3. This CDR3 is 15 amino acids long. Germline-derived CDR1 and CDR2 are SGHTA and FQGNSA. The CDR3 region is CASSFGTSLTGELFF. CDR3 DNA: TGTGCCAGCAGCTTCGGGACTAGCCTCACCGGGGAGCTGTTTTTT.